This T cell receptor beta chain was recorded in a study of OX40 agonist ivuxolimab in advanced cancers. On the study more broadly: Ivuxolimab was delivered to patients intravenously every 2 weeks at doses spanning 0.01 to 10 mg/kg. General observations from the study: Relative to CD4+ cells, CD8+ T cells on average had more expanded clones.

Sequencing was performed with immunoSEQ multiplex PCR; in TCRdb, only in-frame clones are kept and a portion is missing. The sample comprises roughly 70,000 clones, 85% of which are singletons, and roughly 4% rests with the top ten. V was trimmed by 2 bases and J by 2 bases, leaving 13 bases between them. The germline V gene encodes CDR1 SGHTA and CDR2 FQGTGA. The length of the CDR3 is 16 residues. This clone was detected a few times. Antigen unknown. The input for sequencing was CD4+ or CD8+ T cells sorted from blood, taken in a trial of the OX40 agonist ivuxolimab. This rearrangement joins TRBV7-3 to TRBJ2-1, with D possibly matching TRBD1 (5 bases). This receptor was taken from an adult with an advanced solid tumor such as melanoma, head and neck, liver or kidney cancer. CDR3 in amino acids: CASSLVGRVAYNEQFF. CDR3 nucleotide sequence: TGTGCCAGCAGCTTAGTCGGCAGGGTGGCCTACAATGAGCAGTTCTTC.